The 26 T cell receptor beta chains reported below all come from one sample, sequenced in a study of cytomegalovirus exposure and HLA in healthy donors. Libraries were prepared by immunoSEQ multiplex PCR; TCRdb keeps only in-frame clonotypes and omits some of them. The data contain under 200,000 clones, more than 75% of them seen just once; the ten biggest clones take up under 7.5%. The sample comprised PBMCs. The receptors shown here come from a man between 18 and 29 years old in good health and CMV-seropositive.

The CDR3 sequence: CASGEGLGTQYF. CDR3 nucleotide sequence: TGTGCCAGCGGGGAGGGCTTGGGGACCCAGTACTTC. This chain uses TRBV5-6 with TRBJ2-5, with 7 bases fitting TRBD2. The CDR3 consists of 12 residues. CDR1 is SGHDT and CDR2 is YYEEEE in the germline V gene. V dropped 7 bases and J dropped 7; count of bases not matched to a gene: 7.

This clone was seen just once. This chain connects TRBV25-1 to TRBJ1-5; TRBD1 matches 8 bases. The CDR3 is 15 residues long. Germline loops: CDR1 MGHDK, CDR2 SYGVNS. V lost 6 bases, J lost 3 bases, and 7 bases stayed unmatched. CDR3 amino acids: CASSEPGGTNQPQHF. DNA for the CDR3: TGTGCCAGCAGCGAACCAGGGGGCACCAATCAGCCCCAGCATTTT.

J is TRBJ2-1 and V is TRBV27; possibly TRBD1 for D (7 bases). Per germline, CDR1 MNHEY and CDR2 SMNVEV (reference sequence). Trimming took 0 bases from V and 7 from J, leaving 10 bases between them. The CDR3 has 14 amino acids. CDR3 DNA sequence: TGTGCCAGCAGTTTATCGCCAGGGGGGAATGAGCAGTTCTTC. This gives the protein CASSLSPGGNEQFF.

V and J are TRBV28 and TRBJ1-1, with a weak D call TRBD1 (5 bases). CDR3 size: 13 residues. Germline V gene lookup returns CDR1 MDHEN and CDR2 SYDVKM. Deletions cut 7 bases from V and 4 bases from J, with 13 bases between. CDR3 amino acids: CASTGGGITEAFF. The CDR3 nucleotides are TGTGCCAGCACCGGCGGGGGGATCACTGAAGCTTTCTTT.

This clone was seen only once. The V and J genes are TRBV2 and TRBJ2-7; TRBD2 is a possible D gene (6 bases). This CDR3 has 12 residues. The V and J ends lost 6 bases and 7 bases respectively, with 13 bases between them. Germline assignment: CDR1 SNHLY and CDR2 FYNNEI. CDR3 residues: CASRRLGGEQYF. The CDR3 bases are TGTGCCAGCAGACGACTAGGAGGGGAGCAGTACTTC.

The DNA of the CDR3 is TGTGCCAGCAGTCGACAGGGGTTTGGAAACACCATATATTTT. It is translated as CASSRQGFGNTIYF. The chain carries TRBV6-5 and TRBJ1-3; 8 bases map to TRBD1. The length of the CDR3 is 14 residues. The ends lost 5 bases at V and 3 bases at J; junction bases unmatched: 3. CDR1 is MNHEY and CDR2 is SVGAGI in the germline V gene.

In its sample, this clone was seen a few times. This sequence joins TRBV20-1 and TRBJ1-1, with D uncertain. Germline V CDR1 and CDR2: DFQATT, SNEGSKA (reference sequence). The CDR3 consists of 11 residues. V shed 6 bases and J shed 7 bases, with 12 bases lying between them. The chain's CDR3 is CSAQEGSEAFF. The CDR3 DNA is TGCAGTGCCCAGGAGGGTAGTGAAGCTTTCTTT.

Here the CDR3 reads CATGLAGAGGETQYF. The CDR3 DNA is TGTGCGACCGGACTAGCGGGAGCGGGGGGAGAGACCCAGTACTTC. The gene calls are TRBV7-9 and TRBJ2-5, with 13 nucleotides matching TRBD2. The CDR3 consists of 15 residues. Germline V gene lookup returns CDR1 SEHNR and CDR2 FQNEAQ (reference sequence).

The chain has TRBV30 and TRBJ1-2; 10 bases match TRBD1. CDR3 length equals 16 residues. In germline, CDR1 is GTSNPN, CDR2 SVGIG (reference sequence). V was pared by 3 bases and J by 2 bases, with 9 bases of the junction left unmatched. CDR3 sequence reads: CAWSRTGGQINYGYTF. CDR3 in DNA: TGTGCCTGGAGCCGGACAGGGGGTCAAATCAACTATGGCTACACCTTC. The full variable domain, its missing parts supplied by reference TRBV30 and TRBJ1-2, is SQTIHQWPATLVQPVGSPLSLECTVEGTSNPNLYWYRQAAGRGLQLLFYSVGIGQISSEVPQNLSASRPQDRQFILSSKKLLLSDSGFYLCAWSRTGGQINYGYTFGSGTRLTVV.

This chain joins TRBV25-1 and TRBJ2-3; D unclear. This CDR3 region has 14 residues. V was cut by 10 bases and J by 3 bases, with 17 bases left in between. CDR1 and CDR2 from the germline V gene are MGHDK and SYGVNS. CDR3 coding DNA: TGTGCCACCCACCCCTCACTGGAGACAGATACGCAGTATTTT. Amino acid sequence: CATHPSLETDTQYF.

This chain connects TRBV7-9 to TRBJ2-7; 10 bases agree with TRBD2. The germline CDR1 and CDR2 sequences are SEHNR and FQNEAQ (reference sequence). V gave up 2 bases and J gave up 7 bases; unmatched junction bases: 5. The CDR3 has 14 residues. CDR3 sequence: CASSLLAGVREQYF. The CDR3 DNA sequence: TGTGCCAGCAGCTTACTAGCGGGAGTAAGAGAGCAGTACTTC.

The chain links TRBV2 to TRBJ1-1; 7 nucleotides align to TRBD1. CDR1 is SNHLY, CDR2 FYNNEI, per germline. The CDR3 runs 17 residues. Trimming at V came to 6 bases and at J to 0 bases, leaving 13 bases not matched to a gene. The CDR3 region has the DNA TGTGCCAGCAGCGACAGGGACGGTATTACCATGAACACTGAAGCTTTCTTT. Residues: CASSDRDGITMNTEAFF.

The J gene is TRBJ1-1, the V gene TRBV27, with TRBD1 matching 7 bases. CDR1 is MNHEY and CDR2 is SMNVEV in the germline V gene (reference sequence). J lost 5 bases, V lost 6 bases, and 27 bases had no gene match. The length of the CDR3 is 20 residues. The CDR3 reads CASRSTLTGFGAVYLTEAFF. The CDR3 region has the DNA TGTGCCAGCAGGTCGACACTGACAGGGTTCGGGGCCGTGTACTTGACTGAAGCTTTCTTT.

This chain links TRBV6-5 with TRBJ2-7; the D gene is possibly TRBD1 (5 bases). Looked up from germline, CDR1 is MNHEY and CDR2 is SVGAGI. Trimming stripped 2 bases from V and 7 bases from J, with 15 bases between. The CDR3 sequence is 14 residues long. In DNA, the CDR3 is TGTGCCAGCAGTTACGCGATAGGGGCGGAGGAGCAGTACTTC. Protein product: CASSYAIGAEEQYF.

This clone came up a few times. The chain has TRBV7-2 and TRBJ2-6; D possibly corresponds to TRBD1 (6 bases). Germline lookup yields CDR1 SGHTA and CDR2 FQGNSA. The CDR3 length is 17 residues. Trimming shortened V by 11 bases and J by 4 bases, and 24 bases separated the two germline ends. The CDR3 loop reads CAHRVGQMGAGANVLTF. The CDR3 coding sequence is TGTGCCCATAGGGTCGGACAGATGGGGGCCGGGGCCAACGTCCTGACTTTC.

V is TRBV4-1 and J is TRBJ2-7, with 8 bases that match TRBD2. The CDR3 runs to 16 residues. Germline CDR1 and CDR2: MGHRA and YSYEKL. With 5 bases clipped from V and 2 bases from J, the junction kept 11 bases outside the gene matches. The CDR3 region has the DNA TGCGCCAGCAGCTATTCCGGGGGGGATTTTGCCTACGAGCAGTACTTC. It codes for CASSYSGGDFAYEQYF.

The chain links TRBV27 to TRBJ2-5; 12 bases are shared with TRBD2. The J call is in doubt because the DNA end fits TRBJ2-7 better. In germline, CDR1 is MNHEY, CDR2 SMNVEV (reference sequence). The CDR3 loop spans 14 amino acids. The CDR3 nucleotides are TGTGCCAGCACCCGGACTAGCGGGATTTACGAGCAGTACTTC. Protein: CASTRTSGIYEQYF.

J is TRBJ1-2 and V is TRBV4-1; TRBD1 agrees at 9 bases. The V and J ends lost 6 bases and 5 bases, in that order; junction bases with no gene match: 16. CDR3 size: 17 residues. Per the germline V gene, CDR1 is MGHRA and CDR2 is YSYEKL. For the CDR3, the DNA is TGCGCCAGCAGTCAGTTACAGGGGGCTGTTTCTCTTTATGGCTACACCTTC. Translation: CASSQLQGAVSLYGYTF.

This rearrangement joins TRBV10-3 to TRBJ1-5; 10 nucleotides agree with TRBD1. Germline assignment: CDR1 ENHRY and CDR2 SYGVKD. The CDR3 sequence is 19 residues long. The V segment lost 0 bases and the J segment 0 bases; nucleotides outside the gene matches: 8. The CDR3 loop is CAISESGTGESHSNQPQHF. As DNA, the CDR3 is TGTGCCATCAGTGAGTCAGGGACAGGGGAATCGCATAGCAATCAGCCCCAGCATTTT.

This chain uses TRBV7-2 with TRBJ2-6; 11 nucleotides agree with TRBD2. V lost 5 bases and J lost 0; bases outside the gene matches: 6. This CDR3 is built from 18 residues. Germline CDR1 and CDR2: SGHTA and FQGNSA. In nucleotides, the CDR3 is TGTGCCAGCAGCCTCGGACTAGCGGGTGGCTCTGGGGCCAACGTCCTGACTTTC. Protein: CASSLGLAGGSGANVLTF.

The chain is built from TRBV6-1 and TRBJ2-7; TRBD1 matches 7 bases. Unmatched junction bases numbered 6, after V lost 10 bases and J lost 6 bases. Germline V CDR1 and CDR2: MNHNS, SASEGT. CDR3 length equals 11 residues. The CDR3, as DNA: TGTGCCACATTGACAGGGTTCGAGCAGTACTTC. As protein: CATLTGFEQYF.

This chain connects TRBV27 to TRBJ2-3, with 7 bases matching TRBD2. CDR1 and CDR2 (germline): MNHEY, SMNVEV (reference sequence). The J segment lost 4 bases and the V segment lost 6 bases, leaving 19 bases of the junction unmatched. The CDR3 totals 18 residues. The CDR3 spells CASRPFSGAGFGSDTQYF. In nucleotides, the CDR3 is TGTGCCAGCAGGCCCTTTAGCGGAGCGGGATTCGGGTCAGATACGCAGTATTTT.

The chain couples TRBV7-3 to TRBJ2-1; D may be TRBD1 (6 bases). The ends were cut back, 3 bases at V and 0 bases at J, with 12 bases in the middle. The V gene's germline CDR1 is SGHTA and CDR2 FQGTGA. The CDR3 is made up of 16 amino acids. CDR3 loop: CASSLTGSSSYNEQFF. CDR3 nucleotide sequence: TGTGCCAGCAGCTTGACAGGTTCATCCTCCTACAATGAGCAGTTCTTC.

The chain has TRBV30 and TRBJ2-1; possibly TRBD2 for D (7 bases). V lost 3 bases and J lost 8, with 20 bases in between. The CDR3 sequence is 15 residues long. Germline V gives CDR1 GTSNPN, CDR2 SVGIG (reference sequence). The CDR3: CAWSPGGREFDEQFF. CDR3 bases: TGTGCCTGGAGCCCCGGGGGGCGGGAGTTCGATGAGCAGTTCTTC.

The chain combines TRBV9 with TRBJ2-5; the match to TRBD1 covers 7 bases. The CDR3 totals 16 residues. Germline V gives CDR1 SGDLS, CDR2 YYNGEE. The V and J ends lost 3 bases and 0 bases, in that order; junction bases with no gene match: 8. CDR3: CASSGGGRVYQETQYF. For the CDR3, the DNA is TGTGCCAGCAGCGGAGGGGGCAGGGTGTACCAAGAGACCCAGTACTTC.

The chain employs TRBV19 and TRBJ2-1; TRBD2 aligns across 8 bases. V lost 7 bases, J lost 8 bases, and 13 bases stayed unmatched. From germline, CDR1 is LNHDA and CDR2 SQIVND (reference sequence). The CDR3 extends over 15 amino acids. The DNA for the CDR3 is TGTGCCAGTACCCCCTCGGGGGCGGGAGGATATGAGCAGTTCTTC. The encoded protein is CASTPSGAGGYEQFF.